Sequencing of this T cell receptor beta chain was carried out in a study of technical replicates of blood from several donors. This CDR3 region has 15 residues. Trimming took 0 bases from V and 1 from J, leaving 10 bases between them. Germline V gene data show CDR1 as SGHDN and CDR2 as FVKESK. Measured with immunoSEQ multiplex PCR; TCRdb has only the in-frame clones, and not every one. The sample has roughly 85,000 clones; around 94% are singletons. This chain uses TRBV14 with TRBJ2-7; no definite D call. The source material was T cells isolated from PBMCs. This receptor was obtained from a human donor in good health. CDR3 loop: CASSQDFLGSYEQYF. The DNA for the CDR3 is TGTGCCAGCAGCCAAGATTTCCTAGGATCCTACGAGCAGTACTTC.